This T cell receptor beta chain was obtained from a study of OX40 agonist ivuxolimab in advanced cancers. Background on the whole study: Ivuxolimab was a fully human IgG2 agonistic monoclonal antibody targeting the costimulatory receptor OX40 (CD134). Intravenous ivuxolimab was administered to patients every 2 weeks at six dose levels: 0.01, 0.1, 0.3, 1.5, 3 and 10 mg/kg. Among the roughly 50 dose-escalation patients, around 20 had hepatocellular carcinoma, 15 melanoma, 9 renal cell carcinoma and 9 head and neck cancer. A male proportion of 82.7% and a mean age of approximately 62 years, ranging from 23 to 79, were recorded for the dose-escalation cohort. Prior anti-PD-1, anti-PD-L1 or anti-CTLA-4 therapy was permitted, and checkpoint inhibitors had been received by approximately 39% of dose-escalation patients. Partial responses were achieved by three dose-escalation patients, of whom one had hepatocellular carcinoma and two had cutaneous melanoma. Peripheral TCRbeta sequencing was intended to test whether TCR sequence diversity was altered and clonal T-cell expansion was caused by ivuxolimab. The paper reports the monotherapy dose-escalation portion (N of about 54 patients) of the phase I ivuxolimab trial. General conclusions and limits of the study: After ivuxolimab, CD8+ T cells had more expanded clones than CD4+ T cells on average. Which antigens the clonally expanded peripheral T cells were specific for was not determined. At doses of 0.1 to 3.0 mg/kg, clonal expansion of both CD4+ and CD8+ blood T cells was observed from baseline to week 6. In partial responders in the 0.1-3.0 mg/kg groups, normalized peripheral clonal expansion was found to be among the lowest, especially among CD8+ T cells. Low levels of normalized T-cell clonal expansion were also seen in some patients who did not respond.

For sequencing of the TCRbeta CDR3 region, genomic DNA was extracted from the sorted cells. TCRbeta CDR3 regions were sequenced using the immunoSEQ Assay. TCRdb carries this immuneACCESS record with in-frame sequences only. Its versions omit some clonotypes, under half of them owing to an unresolved V gene in the studies checked, with the rest unexplained. Counted in this sample were roughly 24,000 clones; more than 70% of them appeared once. Clones ranked in the top ten supply about 37% of the sample. The trial excluded patients who had a history of autoimmune disease or were on systemic immunosuppression. Peripheral blood for TCR sequencing was collected from all dose cohorts at baseline, on cycle 4 day 1, and on cycle 7 day 1. The samples were drawn from a first-in-human, open-label, multicenter phase I dose-escalation trial of ivuxolimab. Adults with locally advanced or metastatic melanoma, renal cell carcinoma, hepatocellular carcinoma or head and neck squamous cell carcinoma were enrolled in the trial. Before TCR sequencing, CD4+ T cells and CD8+ T cells from peripheral blood were sorted into separate populations.

CDR1 is given as MRHNA and CDR2 as SNTAGT, both from the germline V gene. The CDR3 sequence holds 14 residues, the cysteine and phenylalanine included. The retained sequence is limited to the CDR3, 42 bases, with the frame set at the first base. Germline trimming: 3 bases from V, 7 bases from J; junction bases outside gene matches: 4. Concerning this clone: The antigen it recognizes is unknown. No much larger clone is present one base from it, and per-base qualities are unavailable.

Sequencing was performed on CD4+ or CD8+ T cells sorted from blood, taken in a trial of the OX40 agonist ivuxolimab. This sequence originates from an adult with an advanced solid tumor such as melanoma, head and neck, liver or kidney cancer. The chain links TRBV6-4 with TRBJ2-7, with 12 bases aligning to TRBD2. In nucleotides, the sequence is TGTGCCAGCAGTGAGACTAGCGGGAGTGGGGAGCAGTACTTC. Translation gives CASSETSGSGEQYF.